Presented here are 18 T cell receptor beta chains from one specimen sequenced in a study of Graves' ophthalmopathy and Graves' hyperthyroidism. Beta-chain TCR CDR3 regions were amplified from RNA transcripts. Following a first-round RT-PCR that used HTBI primers, a second-round multiplex PCR was carried out. MiXCR, applied by TCRdb to the multiplex PCR reads, yields one record per CDR3 protein. The data contain 350,000 to 450,000 distinct CDR3 sequences, 15% to 20% of them singletons. The sequenced sample was peripheral blood. These receptors all come from a woman aged 18-35 years with Graves' ophthalmopathy.

This clonotype was found many times. The chain recombines TRBV13 with TRBJ1-1, with TRBD1 matching 11 bases. There are 15 residues in the CDR3. Germline values: CDR1 PRHDT, CDR2 FYEKMQ (reference sequence). With 5 bases clipped from V and 0 bases from J, the junction kept 2 bases outside the gene matches. CDR3 sequence reads: CASSMDRGLNTEAFF. DNA for the CDR3: TGTGCCAGCAGCATGGACAGGGGGCTGAACACTGAAGCTTTCTTT.

This clonotype was found once. The chain carries TRBV12-3 or TRBV12-4 and TRBJ2-5; D gene uncertain. The length of the CDR3 is 13 residues. Deletions cut 4 bases from V and 4 bases from J, with 10 bases between. CDR3 nucleotides: TGTGCCAGCAGTTCGCAGAACGGAGAGACCCAGTACTTC. Its protein product is CASSSQNGETQYF.

This clonotype was detected ten times or more. The chain has TRBV4-2 and TRBJ1-3, with D possibly matching TRBD1 (5 bases). Deletions cut 6 bases from V and 0 bases from J, with 15 bases between. Germline values: CDR1 LGHNA, CDR2 YNFKEQ. The CDR3 contains 16 residues. This CDR3 is CASSRQTGVSGNTIYF. CDR3 DNA: TGTGCCAGCAGTCGTCAAACAGGAGTCTCTGGAAACACCATATATTTT.

The gene calls are TRBV12-5 and TRBJ1-3, with unresolved D. The germline V and J ends were trimmed by 5 bases and 2 bases, with 4 bases remaining between them. CDR1 and CDR2 from the germline V gene are LGHNT and FRNRAP. The CDR3 extends over 12 amino acids. In DNA form, the CDR3 reads TGTGCTAGTGGTCCTCCTGGAAACACCATATATTTT. This sequence encodes CASGPPGNTIYF.

This clonotype showed up many times. This chain uses TRBV28 with TRBJ1-5, with D perhaps TRBD1 (6 bases). Trimming left V 2 bases short and J 0 bases short, with 11 bases between. CDR1 is MDHEN and CDR2 is SYDVKM in the germline V gene. The CDR3 runs to 16 residues. CDR3 bases: TGTGCCAGCAGTTTAGAAACAGGGCTTAGCAATCAGCCCCAGCATTTT. It yields the protein CASSLETGLSNQPQHF.

This clonotype came up many times. This chain links TRBV19 with TRBJ2-7; D gene unclear. V lost 3 bases to trimming and J lost 5 bases, with 11 bases between them. Germline V lookup: CDR1 LNHDA, CDR2 SQIVND (reference sequence). The CDR3 extends over 13 amino acids. The CDR3, as DNA: TGTGCCAGTAGTATTGGGATGGTCCACGAGCAGTACTTC. It codes for CASSIGMVHEQYF.

This clonotype appeared many times. The V and J genes are TRBV6-1 and TRBJ2-7; 9 bases are shared with TRBD2. J lost 9 bases, V lost 4 bases, and 4 bases had no gene match. CDR3 size: 12 residues. CDR1 and CDR2 from the germline V gene are MNHNS and SASEGT. The CDR3 coding sequence is TGTGCCAGCAGTGCTTGGCGGGAGGGGCAGTACTTC. This translates into CASSAWREGQYF.

This clonotype was picked up many times. The rearrangement joins TRBV27 to TRBJ1-3; 7 bases align to TRBD1. V dropped 8 bases and J dropped 0; count of bases not matched to a gene: 10. CDR1 MNHEY and CDR2 SMNVEV come from the germline V gene (reference sequence). The CDR3 is 16 residues long. CDR3 sequence reads: CASGPYTGDSGNTIYF. In DNA form, the CDR3 reads TGTGCCAGCGGCCCATATACAGGGGACTCTGGAAACACCATATATTTT.

The CDR3 sequence: CASSPPGLHRYGYTF. As DNA, the CDR3 is TGTGCCAGCAGTCCTCCGGGCCTCCATCGCTATGGCTACACCTTC. This sequence joins TRBV12-3 or TRBV12-4 and TRBJ1-2; D unclear. The V and J ends lost 5 bases and 4 bases respectively, with 17 bases between them. This CDR3 spans 15 amino acids.

This clonotype was counted only a few times. It may be a read error: a sequence one base away is much more abundant. V usage is TRBV28 and J usage is TRBJ1-5, with D uncertain. The CDR3 is made up of 14 amino acids. V shed 10 bases and J shed 2 bases, with 15 bases lying between them. Germline V gene data show CDR1 as MDHEN and CDR2 as SYDVKM. CDR3 sequence (DNA): TGTGCCACCACTTTTCTGAGGGGCAATCAGCCCCAGCATTTT. Residues: CATTFLRGNQPQHF.

This clonotype was counted many times. The chain joins TRBV15 to TRBJ2-7; D tentatively fits TRBD1 or TRBD2 (5 bases each). V was pared by 0 bases and J by 3 bases, with 6 bases between. This CDR3 is built from 13 residues. Germline-derived CDR1 and CDR2 are LNHNV and YYDKDF (reference sequence). The DNA of the CDR3 is TGTGCCACCAGCAGAGATGGGGGCTACGAGCAGTACTTC. Protein: CATSRDGGYEQYF.

This clonotype occurred many times. The chain has TRBV7-2 and TRBJ2-7; D call uncertain. V was pared by 1 base and J by 7 bases, with 14 bases between. The CDR3 loop spans 14 amino acids. Germline values: CDR1 SGHTA, CDR2 FQGNSA. CDR3: CASSLVVDAREQYF. The CDR3 nucleotides read TGTGCCAGCAGCTTAGTGGTCGATGCGAGGGAGCAGTACTTC.

This clonotype was counted ten times or more. The chain is built from TRBV6-2 or TRBV6-3 and TRBJ2-3; D tentatively fits TRBD1 or TRBD2 (5 bases each). CDR3 length equals 16 residues. With 0 bases removed from V and 2 bases from J, the gap between germline ends came to 12 bases. CDR1 is MNHEY and CDR2 is SVGEGT in the germline V gene. The CDR3 reads CASSYSVGGPTDTQYF. DNA of the CDR3: TGTGCCAGCAGTTACTCGGTTGGGGGTCCCACAGATACGCAGTATTTT.

This clonotype has ten or more counts. This chain connects TRBV6-1 to TRBJ1-5, with D tentatively TRBD1 (5 bases). There are 15 residues in the CDR3. The V end was cut by 5 bases, the J end by 0 bases, with 11 bases between. CDR1 is MNHNS, CDR2 SASEGT, per germline. This CDR3 is CASSPQVYSNQPQHF. Here the CDR3 DNA reads TGTGCCAGCAGTCCACAGGTCTATAGCAATCAGCCCCAGCATTTT.

This clonotype was seen at least ten times. The genes are TRBV5-4 and TRBJ1-2; 7 nucleotides match TRBD1. CDR1 is SGHNT, CDR2 YYREEE, per germline (reference sequence). The CDR3 length is 15 residues. Unmatched junction bases numbered 12, after V lost 4 bases and J lost 6 bases. The CDR3 is CASSPSGPRGNGYTF. The CDR3 DNA reads as TGTGCCAGCAGCCCCTCCGGCCCCAGGGGGAATGGCTACACCTTC.

At least ten counts were recorded for this clonotype. The gene calls are TRBV6-2 or TRBV6-3 and TRBJ2-7; no reliable D call. Trimming took off 6 bases at V and 0 bases at J, with 12 bases between the two ends. This CDR3 comprises 14 residues. Germline loops: CDR1 MNHEY, CDR2 SVGEGT. Written as DNA, the CDR3 is TGTGCCAGCAGCTATACACAAAGCTCCTACGAGCAGTACTTC. As protein: CASSYTQSSYEQYF.

This clonotype was seen a single time. This chain connects TRBV30 to TRBJ1-5; D may be TRBD1 (5 bases). This CDR3 is 15 amino acids long. The germline CDR1 and CDR2 sequences are GTSNPN and SVGIG (reference sequence). The V end lost 2 bases, the J end lost 2 bases, and 13 bases lay between the germline ends. DNA for the CDR3: TGTGCCTGGAGTCCCGACACGGGGGGCAATCAGCCCCAGCATTTT. Protein: CAWSPDTGGNQPQHF.

This clonotype is medium-sized in the sample. J is TRBJ1-1 and V is TRBV6-5; 7 bases are shared with TRBD1. This CDR3 spans 12 amino acids. The V and J ends lost 6 bases and 5 bases, in that order; junction bases with no gene match: 3. In germline, CDR1 is MNHEY, CDR2 SVGAGI. CDR3 sequence: CASRPRGTEAFF. CDR3 nucleotides: TGTGCCAGCAGACCCAGGGGGACTGAAGCTTTCTTT.